This T cell receptor beta chain was documented in a study of response to subunit inactivated influenza vaccine. Study conclusions and caveats: Authors suggested each seasonal flu vaccination may recruit only limited numbers of new T cells.

TCRdb processed the RT-PCR reads anew with MiXCR; each CDR3 protein has one entry. Altogether hundreds of thousands of distinct CDR3 sequences are present, about 14% being singletons, with the ten largest covering roughly 7.6%. V lost 3 bases and J 0 bases, leaving 13 bases between the germline ends. The CDR3 runs to 16 residues. Germline-derived CDR1 and CDR2 are SGHDT and YYEEEE. Comment on this clonotype: Its antigen is unknown.

The gene calls are TRBV5-6 and TRBJ2-1; possibly TRBD2 for D (5 bases). This TCR was sampled from a man aged 45-65 years who received an inactivated influenza vaccine. The material was PBMCs from blood, obtained around 15 days before vaccination. CDR3 sequence (DNA): TGTGCCAGCAGCTCCCTCGGGGAAGACTCCTACAATGAGCAGTTCTTC. Protein product: CASSSLGEDSYNEQFF.